This TCR beta chain was obtained from a study of persistence of HIV-infected CD4 T cells. The overall study: Donors were ART-treated; their CMV- and Gag-responding CD4+ T cells were isolated. Whole-study findings and limits: Compared with CD3/CD28-stimulated cells, CMV- and Gag-responding cells showed lower TCRbeta richness.

Overlapping HIV-1 Gag 15-mer peptides at approximately 0.91 ug per peptide per mL were used. CD40L-negative CD69-negative CD45RO-high memory CD4+ T cells were sorted as populations depleted of antigen-responding cells. CD4+ T cell counts exceeded 400 cells/uL; CMV serology was positive. A roughly 17-hour stimulation of CD8-depleted PBMCs used anti-CD28/CD49d costimulation, CD40-blocking antibody and enfuvirtide. Sequencing used immunoSEQ version 4 in survey mode. The table came from immunoSEQ multiplex PCR; TCRdb's copy has only in-frame clones and leaves some out. This repertoire shows about 40,000 clones, approximately 78% found once; its top ten account for more than 13%. In the case of this clone: Its matching antigen is unknown.

The V end lost 2 bases, the J end lost 0 bases, and 2 bases lay between the germline ends. Germline CDR1 is SGHAT and CDR2 is FQNNGV. The CDR3 is 12 amino acids. The receptor was derived from an adult man with HIV who was CMV-seropositive. The material was CD4+ T cells sorted from PBMCs after approximately 20-hour stimulation, obtained from a patient who received antiretroviral therapy. The chain has TRBV11-2 and TRBJ2-7; no clear D. The CDR3 reads CASSLSSYEQYF. CDR3 DNA sequence: TGTGCCAGCAGCTTAAGCTCCTACGAGCAGTACTTC.